The 20 T cell receptor beta chains below come from one sample, sequenced in a study of OX40 agonist ivuxolimab in advanced cancers. Libraries came from the immunoSEQ multiplex PCR assay. Not all clones reach the TCRdb copy of this immuneACCESS table, which keeps in-frame sequences only. Checked studies attribute under half of the gap to unresolved V genes and leave the rest unexplained. This sample has about 20,000 clones in its table, and approximately 70% of those were observed once. In total, the top ten clones hold 21% of the sample. The material was CD4+ or CD8+ T cells sorted from blood, obtained in a trial of the OX40 agonist ivuxolimab. The receptor set was obtained from an adult with an advanced solid tumor such as melanoma, head and neck, liver or kidney cancer.

The genes are TRBV6-5 and TRBJ2-1; 10 bases are a match to TRBD1. Germline V lookup: CDR1 MNHEY, CDR2 SVGAGI. V trimming: 5 bases; J trimming: 7 bases; junction bases outside the gene matches: 8. The CDR3 sequence is 15 residues long. As DNA, the CDR3 is TGTGCCAGCAGTCTAGGGACAGGGGAGTGGAATGAGCAGTTCTTC. The encoded protein is CASSLGTGEWNEQFF.

The chain couples TRBV13 to TRBJ2-7, with 8 bases aligning to TRBD1. There are 15 residues in the CDR3. Trimming cost V 5 bases and J 3 bases; bases outside gene matches: 9. CDR1 and CDR2 (germline): PRHDT, FYEKMQ (reference sequence). Written as DNA, the CDR3 is TGTGCCAGCAGCCGCCGGACCACAGGGGGCTACGAGCAGTACTTC. Translating gives CASSRRTTGGYEQYF.

The chain's CDR3 is CASSGVAGGPPDEQFF. The DNA of the CDR3 is TGTGCCAGCAGCGGTGTAGCGGGGGGGCCCCCCGATGAGCAGTTCTTC. The V gene is TRBV11-2, the J gene TRBJ2-1; TRBD2 agrees at 11 bases. CDR3 size: 16 residues. Trimming removed 5 bases from V and 8 bases from J; junction bases left unmatched: 11. The germline CDR1 and CDR2 sequences are SGHAT and FQNNGV.

This chain's CDR3 is CASSTGTAYGYTF. The CDR3 bases are TGTGCCAGCAGCACCGGGACAGCTTATGGCTACACCTTC. This sequence joins TRBV7-6 and TRBJ1-2; 7 bases are a match to TRBD1. The CDR3 loop spans 13 amino acids. Germline V gene lookup returns CDR1 SGHVS and CDR2 FNYEAQ. V was pared by 5 bases and J by 5 bases, with 5 bases of the junction left unmatched.

Comment on this clone: A much larger clone is a single base away; this may be a read error. At the DNA level, this CDR3 is encoded by other sequences in the same sample as well. The chain uses TRBV29-1 and TRBJ2-1; 8 nucleotides align to TRBD2. Trimming at V came to 6 bases and at J to 1 base, leaving 17 bases not matched to a gene. Germline CDR1 SQVTM, CDR2 ANQGSEA. The CDR3 is 18 amino acids. CDR3 DNA sequence: TGCAGCGTGGACGGGGGGGGCGGGGCAGGAGGTTCCTACAATGAGCAGTTCTTC. It translates to CSVDGGGGAGGSYNEQFF.

The chain employs TRBV19 and TRBJ2-3; 7 bases match TRBD1. J was trimmed by 1 base and V by 6 bases; bases with no gene match: 4. CDR1 and CDR2 (germline): LNHDA, SQIVND (reference sequence). The CDR3 consists of 14 residues. The DNA for the CDR3 is TGTGCCAGTAGGAAGGGGGCCCGCACAGATACGCAGTATTTT. It is translated as CASRKGARTDTQYF.

By share, this clone counts as large. The genes are TRBV6-5 and TRBJ2-1; maybe TRBD2 (5 bases). Trimming took off 1 base at V and 12 bases at J, with 16 bases between the two ends. Looked up from germline, CDR1 is MNHEY and CDR2 is SVGAGI. The CDR3 runs 14 residues. The CDR3 is CASSYFGPSWGQFF. The CDR3 region has the DNA TGTGCCAGCAGTTACTTTGGTCCTAGCTGGGGGCAGTTCTTC.

This clone was observed at least ten times. The chain is built from TRBV5-6 and TRBJ1-2; 7 bases match TRBD1. The CDR3 is 13 residues long. The J segment lost 7 bases and the V segment lost 4 bases, leaving 7 bases of the junction unmatched. CDR1 and CDR2 from the germline V gene are SGHDT and YYEEEE. The CDR3: CASSHDRVGGYTF. Written as DNA, the CDR3 is TGTGCCAGCAGCCATGACAGGGTCGGTGGCTACACCTTC. The full variable domain, in which reference TRBV5-6 and TRBJ1-2 provide the parts outside the CDR3, is DAGVTQSPTHLIKTRGQQVTLRCSPKSGHDTVSWYQQALGQGPQFIFQYYEEEERQRGNFPDRFSGHQFPNYSSELNVNALLLGDSALYLCASSHDRVGGYTFGSGTRLTVV.

This clone was recorded at least ten times. V gene TRBV7-9 combines with J gene TRBJ2-7; D ambiguous. Germline-derived CDR1 and CDR2 are SEHNR and FQNEAQ (reference sequence). CDR3 length: 14 residues. The germline V and J ends were trimmed by 5 bases and 5 bases, with 16 bases remaining between them. The CDR3 sequence is CASSPRHQAHEQYF. The CDR3 bases are TGTGCCAGCAGCCCCCGGCATCAAGCCCACGAGCAGTACTTC. Drawing the rest from reference TRBV7-9 and TRBJ2-7, the complete variable domain is DTGVSQNPRHKITKRGQNVTFRCDPISEHNRLYWYRQTLGQGPEFLTYFQNEAQLEKSRLLSDRFSAERPKGSFSTLEIQRTEQGDSAMYLCASSPRHQAHEQYFGPGTRLTVT.

The J gene is TRBJ1-5, the V gene TRBV28, with D perhaps TRBD1 (6 bases). The CDR3 is made up of 16 amino acids. From germline, CDR1 is MDHEN and CDR2 SYDVKM. V lost 4 bases and J lost 3, with 16 bases in between. DNA for the CDR3: TGTGCCAGCAGTTGGGGGGGATGGGACAACAATCAGCCCCAGCATTTT. Translated: CASSWGGWDNNQPQHF.

In its sample, this clone was seen a few times. The chain has TRBV28 and TRBJ2-1, with D maybe TRBD2 (6 bases). This CDR3 spans 15 amino acids. Germline-derived CDR1 and CDR2 are MDHEN and SYDVKM. V shed 6 bases and J shed 2 bases, with 14 bases lying between them. In nucleotides, the CDR3 is TGTGCCAGCAGCCCAAGCGGGTACACCTACAATGAGCAGTTCTTC. Its protein is CASSPSGYTYNEQFF. The entire variable domain, with the rest obtained from reference TRBV28 and TRBJ2-1, is as follows: DVKVTQSSRYLVKRTGEKVFLECVQDMDHENMFWYRQDPGLGLRLIYFSYDVKMKEKGDIPEGYSVSREKKERFSLILESASTNQTSMYLCASSPSGYTYNEQFFGPGTRLTVL.

This clone was detected only once. The chain employs TRBV11-3 and TRBJ2-2; D is uncertain. V gave up 5 bases and J gave up 1 base, with 20 bases separating them. This CDR3 is built from 18 residues. Germline lookup yields CDR1 SGHNT and CDR2 YENEEA. The CDR3, as DNA: TGTGCCAGCAGCCCCGAAGATCCCCGGAGACAGAACACCGGGGAGCTGTTTTTT. Protein: CASSPEDPRRQNTGELFF. Together with reference TRBV11-3 and TRBJ2-2, the CDR3 gives the full variable domain: EAGVVQSPRYKIIEKKQPVAFWCNPISGHNTLYWYLQNLGQGPELLIRYENEEAVDDSQLPKDRFSAERLKGVDSTLKIQPAELGDSAVYLCASSPEDPRRQNTGELFFGEGSRLTVL.

J is TRBJ2-2 and V is TRBV6-5; D unresolved. V was clipped by 2 bases and J by 4 bases, with 11 bases between them. The CDR3 contains 15 residues. In germline, CDR1 is MNHEY, CDR2 SVGAGI. The CDR3, as DNA: TGTGCCAGCAGTTACCCCTCCGGCCCCACCGGGGAGCTGTTTTTT. Translating gives CASSYPSGPTGELFF.

The chain employs TRBV19 and TRBJ2-3, with 8 bases fitting TRBD1. CDR1 LNHDA and CDR2 SQIVND come from the germline V gene (reference sequence). This CDR3 contains 14 residues. V shed 6 bases, J shed 2 bases, and the junction held 4 bases outside the gene matches. The CDR3 DNA follows: TGTGCCAGTAGGCCGGGACAGGTCACAGATACGCAGTATTTT. Protein: CASRPGQVTDTQYF.

V and J are TRBV27 and TRBJ2-3, with TRBD1 as a possible D gene (5 bases). Per germline, CDR1 MNHEY and CDR2 SMNVEV (reference sequence). This CDR3 has 16 amino acids. Trimming pared 3 bases from V and 1 base from J, leaving 14 bases between. The CDR3 DNA is TGTGCCAGCAGTTTCCGCAGGGCGGTGGGCACAGATACGCAGTATTTT. It is translated as CASSFRRAVGTDTQYF.

The chain is built from TRBV6-1 and TRBJ2-7; 10 nucleotides align to TRBD1. Trimming at V came to 6 bases and at J to 5 bases, leaving 10 bases not matched to a gene. The germline CDR1 and CDR2 sequences are MNHNS and SASEGT. CDR3 length equals 15 residues. The CDR3 region is CASRWTRDRGNEQYF. DNA for the CDR3: TGTGCCAGCAGATGGACTCGGGACAGGGGAAACGAGCAGTACTTC.

This chain links TRBV6-5 with TRBJ2-1; D is unclear. The CDR3 covers 15 residues. Germline lookup yields CDR1 MNHEY and CDR2 SVGAGI. Trimming left V 4 bases short and J 7 bases short, with 17 bases between. The CDR3 bases are TGTGCCAGCAGTTCCCAGGCCATCACGATTAATGAGCAGTTCTTC. Translated, it gives CASSSQAITINEQFF.

The CDR3 reads CASRGGPFYEQYF. The CDR3 nucleotides read TGCGCCAGCCGAGGGGGTCCCTTTTACGAGCAGTACTTC. The chain combines TRBV5-1 with TRBJ2-7; TRBD1 is a possible D gene (6 bases). Per germline, CDR1 SGHRS and CDR2 YFSETQ. The CDR3 has 13 residues. V shed 7 bases and J shed 4 bases, with 15 bases lying between them.

The chain links TRBV2 to TRBJ1-1; D not certain. CDR3 length equals 15 residues. Per germline, CDR1 SNHLY and CDR2 FYNNEI. V was clipped by 5 bases and J by 3 bases, with 16 bases between them. The DNA for the CDR3 is TGTGCCAGCAGTTCTTCCCCGGATCCGGACACTGAAGCTTTCTTT. Its translation is CASSSSPDPDTEAFF. The whole variable domain, remainder taken from reference TRBV2 and TRBJ1-1, is EPEVTQTPSHQVTQMGQEVILRCVPISNHLYFYWYRQILGQKVEFLVSFYNNEISEKSEIFDDQFSVERPDGSNFTLKIRSTKLEDSAMYFCASSSSPDPDTEAFFGQGTRLTVV.

This clone was seen only a few times. The chain couples TRBV10-3 to TRBJ2-3; 9 positions agree with TRBD2. Germline V CDR1 and CDR2: ENHRY, SYGVKD. The CDR3 spans 15 residues. Germline trimming cut 6 bases from V and 5 bases from J; bases unmatched to any gene: 9. The CDR3 spells CAISPGLASGDTQYF. CDR3 nucleotides: TGTGCCATCAGCCCGGGACTAGCCAGTGGAGATACGCAGTATTTT.